This T cell receptor beta chain was profiled in a study of blood T cell repertoires in COVID-19. With 0 bases removed from V and 0 bases from J, the gap between germline ends came to 5 bases. CDR3 length: 13 amino acids. From germline, CDR1 is SQVTM and CDR2 ANQGSEA. Source study methods: Reference gene primer amplification in the assay estimated nucleated cell counts. Using immunoSEQ multiplex PCR, the repertoire was profiled, and TCRdb retains in-frame clones only, with some absent. Clonal size and the V and J genes are those of that table, whereas D and trimming came from the DNA. The table has 85,000 to 120,000 clones, roughly 87% seen once; the top ten hold approximately 5.6%. It was during active infection that Seattle patients were enrolled and then longitudinally followed.

Sequencing was carried out using peripheral blood. The TCR originated in a woman aged 45-59 years with COVID-19, enrolled during active disease. The J gene is TRBJ1-1, the V gene TRBV29-1; D unresolved. The CDR3 here is CSVEETMNTEAFF. CDR3 DNA: TGCAGCGTTGAAGAGACAATGAACACTGAAGCTTTCTTT. The full variable domain, rest sourced from reference TRBV29-1 and TRBJ1-1, is SAVISQKPSRDICQRGTSLTIQCQVDSQVTMMFWYRQQPGQSLTLIATANQGSEATYESGFVIDKFPISRPNLTFSTLTVSNMSPEDSSIYLCSVEETMNTEAFFGQGTRLTVV.